A few counts support the clone carrying this TCR beta chain. The sample originates from a study of regulatory T cells in long-lasting Graves disease. The overall study: Graves' disease counted as persistent after over 5 years of antithyroid drugs with positive TSH receptor antibodies.

Through Arm-PCR of CDR3 regions and iRepertoire HTBI primers, TCR beta libraries were built. MiXCR was run by TCRdb on the multiplex PCR reads, yielding one entry per CDR3 protein. The data contain under 450,000 distinct CDR3 sequences, approximately 23% of them seen just once; the ten biggest clones take up 25% to 30%. Indicated time point: persistent/refractory GD, antithyroid drugs over 5 years with positive TRAb. Extracted RNA from PBMCs served as the source of the TCR library. Investigators report Graves' disease was diagnosed under American Thyroid Association guidelines. The specimen comprised peripheral blood mononuclear cells (PBMCs), sampled when the disease was refractory, from a patient treated with antithyroid drugs. This sequence originates from a woman aged 40 to 49 with Graves disease.

The DNA for the CDR3 is TGTGCCAGCAGCTTAGAGCCAGCGGGAGGATTTGAGACCCAGTACTTC. Its translation is CASSLEPAGGFETQYF. The J gene is TRBJ2-5, the V gene TRBV13; 9 bases line up with TRBD2. Germline V gives CDR1 PRHDT, CDR2 FYEKMQ (reference sequence). The CDR3 has 16 residues. V dropped 1 base and J dropped 5; count of bases not matched to a gene: 8.